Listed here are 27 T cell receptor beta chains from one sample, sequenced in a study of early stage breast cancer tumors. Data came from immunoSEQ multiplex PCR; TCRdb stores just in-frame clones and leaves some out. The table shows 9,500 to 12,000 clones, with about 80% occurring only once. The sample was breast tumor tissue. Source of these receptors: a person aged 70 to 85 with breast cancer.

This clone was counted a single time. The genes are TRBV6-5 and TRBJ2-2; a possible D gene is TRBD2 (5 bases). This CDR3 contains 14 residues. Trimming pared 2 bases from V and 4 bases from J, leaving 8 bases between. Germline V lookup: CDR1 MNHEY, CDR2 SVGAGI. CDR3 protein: CASSYDEGTGELFF. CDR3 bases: TGTGCCAGCAGTTACGATGAGGGCACCGGGGAGCTGTTTTTT.

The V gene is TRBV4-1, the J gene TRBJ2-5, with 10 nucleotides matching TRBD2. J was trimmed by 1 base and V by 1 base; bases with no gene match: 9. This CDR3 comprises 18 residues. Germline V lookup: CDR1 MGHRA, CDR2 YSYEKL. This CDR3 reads CASSQVQSASGGQETQYF. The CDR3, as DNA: TGCGCCAGCAGCCAAGTTCAATCGGCTAGCGGGGGCCAAGAGACCCAGTACTTC.

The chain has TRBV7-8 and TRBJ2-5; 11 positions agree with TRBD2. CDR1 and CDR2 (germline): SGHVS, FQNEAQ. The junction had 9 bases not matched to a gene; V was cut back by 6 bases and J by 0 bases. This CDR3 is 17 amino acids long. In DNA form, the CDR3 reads TGTGCCAGCAGAGGTCTAGGGGGACTAGCGGACCAAGAGACCCAGTACTTC. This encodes CASRGLGGLADQETQYF.

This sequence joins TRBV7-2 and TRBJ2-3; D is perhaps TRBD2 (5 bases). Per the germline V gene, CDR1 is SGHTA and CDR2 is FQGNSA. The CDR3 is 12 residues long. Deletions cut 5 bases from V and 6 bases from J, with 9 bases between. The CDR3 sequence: CASSKPGDTQYF. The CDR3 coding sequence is TGTGCCAGCAGCAAACCGGGGGATACGCAGTATTTT.

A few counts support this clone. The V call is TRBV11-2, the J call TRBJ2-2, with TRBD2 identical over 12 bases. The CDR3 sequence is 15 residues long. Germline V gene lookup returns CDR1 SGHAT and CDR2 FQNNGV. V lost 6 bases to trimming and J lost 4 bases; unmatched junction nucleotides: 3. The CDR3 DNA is TGTGCCAGCAGGGCTAGCGGGGGGGCCACCGGGGAGCTGTTTTTT. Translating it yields CASRASGGATGELFF.

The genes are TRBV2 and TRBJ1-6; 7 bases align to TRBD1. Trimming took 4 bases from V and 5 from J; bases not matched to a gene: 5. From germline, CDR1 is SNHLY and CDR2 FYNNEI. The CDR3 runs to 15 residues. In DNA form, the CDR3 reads TGTGCCAGCAGTGTCGGTACAGGGGATAATTCACCCCTCCACTTT. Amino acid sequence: CASSVGTGDNSPLHF.

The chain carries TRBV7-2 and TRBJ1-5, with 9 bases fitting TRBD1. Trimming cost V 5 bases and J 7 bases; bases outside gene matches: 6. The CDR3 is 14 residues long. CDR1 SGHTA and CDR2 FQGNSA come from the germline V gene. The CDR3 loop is CASSRDREGQPQHF. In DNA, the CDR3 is TGTGCCAGCAGCCGGGACAGGGAGGGACAGCCCCAGCATTTT.

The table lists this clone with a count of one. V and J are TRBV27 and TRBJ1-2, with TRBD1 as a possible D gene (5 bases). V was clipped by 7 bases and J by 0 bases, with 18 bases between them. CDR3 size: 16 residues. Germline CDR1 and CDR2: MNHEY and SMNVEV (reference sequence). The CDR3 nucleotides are TGTGCCAGCAATTCTTCCGGGGGGACCCCTAACTATGGCTACACCTTC. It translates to CASNSSGGTPNYGYTF.

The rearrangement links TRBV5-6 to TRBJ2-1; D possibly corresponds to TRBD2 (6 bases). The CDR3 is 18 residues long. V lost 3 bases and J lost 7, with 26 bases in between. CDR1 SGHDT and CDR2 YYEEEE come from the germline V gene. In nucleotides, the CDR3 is TGTGCCAGCAGCTCGGAGCGGAGGGACGGAGGAATTGTGAATGAGCAGTTCTTC. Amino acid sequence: CASSSERRDGGIVNEQFF. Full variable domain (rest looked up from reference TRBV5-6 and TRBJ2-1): DAGVTQSPTHLIKTRGQQVTLRCSPKSGHDTVSWYQQALGQGPQFIFQYYEEEERQRGNFPDRFSGHQFPNYSSELNVNALLLGDSALYLCASSSERRDGGIVNEQFFGPGTRLTVL.

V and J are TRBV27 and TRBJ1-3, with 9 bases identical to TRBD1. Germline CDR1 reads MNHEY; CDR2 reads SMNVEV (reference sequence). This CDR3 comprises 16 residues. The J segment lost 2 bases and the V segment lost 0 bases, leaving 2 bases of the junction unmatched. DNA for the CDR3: TGTGCCAGCAGTTTATCGGGACAGGGAGCTGGAAACACCATATATTTT. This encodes CASSLSGQGAGNTIYF.

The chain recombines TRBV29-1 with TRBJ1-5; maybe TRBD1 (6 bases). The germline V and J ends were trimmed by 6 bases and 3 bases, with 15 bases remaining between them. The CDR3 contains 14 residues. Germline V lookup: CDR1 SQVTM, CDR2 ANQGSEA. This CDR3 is CSVATGNANQPQHF. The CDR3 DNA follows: TGCAGCGTCGCTACAGGGAATGCCAATCAGCCCCAGCATTTT.

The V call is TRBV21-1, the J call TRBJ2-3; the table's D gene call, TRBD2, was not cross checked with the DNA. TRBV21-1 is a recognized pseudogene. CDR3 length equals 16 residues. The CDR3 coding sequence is TGTGCCAGCAGCAAATCCGGACTAGCGGGAGCAGATACGCAGTATTTT. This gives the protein CASSKSGLAGADTQYF.

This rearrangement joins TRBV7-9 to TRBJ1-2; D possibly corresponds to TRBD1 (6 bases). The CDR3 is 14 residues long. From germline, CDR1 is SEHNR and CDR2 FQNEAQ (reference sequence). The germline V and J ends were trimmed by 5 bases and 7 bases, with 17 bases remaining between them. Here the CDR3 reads CASSAEQGRSGYTF. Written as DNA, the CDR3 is TGTGCCAGCAGCGCAGAACAGGGCAGGAGTGGCTACACCTTC.

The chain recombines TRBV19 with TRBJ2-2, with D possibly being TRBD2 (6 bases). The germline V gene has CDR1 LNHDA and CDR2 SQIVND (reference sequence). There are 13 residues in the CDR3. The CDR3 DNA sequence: TGTGCGGCGGGGTCCACGAACACCGGGGAGCTGTTTTTT. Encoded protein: CAAGSTNTGELFF.

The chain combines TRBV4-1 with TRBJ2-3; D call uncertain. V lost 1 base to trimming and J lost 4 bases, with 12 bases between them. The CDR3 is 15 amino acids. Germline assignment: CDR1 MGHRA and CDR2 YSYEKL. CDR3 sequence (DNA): TGCGCCAGCAGCCAAGCCGTCAGGTCGTCAGATACGCAGTATTTT. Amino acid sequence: CASSQAVRSSDTQYF.

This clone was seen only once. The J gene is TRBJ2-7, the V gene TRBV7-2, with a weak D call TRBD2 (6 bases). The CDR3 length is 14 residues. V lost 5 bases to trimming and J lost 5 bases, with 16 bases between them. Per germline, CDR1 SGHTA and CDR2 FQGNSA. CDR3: CASSPLAGSHEQYF. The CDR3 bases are TGTGCCAGCAGCCCCCTGGCGGGAAGCCACGAGCAGTACTTC.

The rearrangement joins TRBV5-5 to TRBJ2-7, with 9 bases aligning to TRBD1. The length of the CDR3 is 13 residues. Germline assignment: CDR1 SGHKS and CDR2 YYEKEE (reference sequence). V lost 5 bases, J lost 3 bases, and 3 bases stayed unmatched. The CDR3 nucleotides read TGTGCCAGCAGGGGACAGGGACTCTACGAGCAGTACTTC. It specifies CASRGQGLYEQYF. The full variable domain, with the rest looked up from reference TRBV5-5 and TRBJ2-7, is DAGVTQSPTHLIKTRGQQVTLRCSPISGHKSVSWYQQVLGQGPQFIFQYYEKEERGRGNFPDRFSARQFPNYSSELNVNALLLGDSALYLCASRGQGLYEQYFGPGTRLTVT.

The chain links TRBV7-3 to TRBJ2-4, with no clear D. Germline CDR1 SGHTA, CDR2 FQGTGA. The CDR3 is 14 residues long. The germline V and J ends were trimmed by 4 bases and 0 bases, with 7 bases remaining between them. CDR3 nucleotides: TGTGCCAGCAGCTCCAGTGGAGCCAAAAACATTCAGTACTTC. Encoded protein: CASSSSGAKNIQYF. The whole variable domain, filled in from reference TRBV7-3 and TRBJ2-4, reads GAGVSQTPSNKVTEKGKYVELRCDPISGHTALYWYRQSLGQGPEFLIYFQGTGAADDSGLPNDRFFAVRPEGSVSTLKIQRTERGDSAVYLCASSSSGAKNIQYFGAGTRLSVL.

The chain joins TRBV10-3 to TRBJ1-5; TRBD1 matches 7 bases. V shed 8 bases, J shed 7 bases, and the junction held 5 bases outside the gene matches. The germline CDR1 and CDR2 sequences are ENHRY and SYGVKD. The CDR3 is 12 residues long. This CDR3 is CAIGDSDQPQHF. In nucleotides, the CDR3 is TGTGCCATCGGGGACAGTGACCAGCCCCAGCATTTT.

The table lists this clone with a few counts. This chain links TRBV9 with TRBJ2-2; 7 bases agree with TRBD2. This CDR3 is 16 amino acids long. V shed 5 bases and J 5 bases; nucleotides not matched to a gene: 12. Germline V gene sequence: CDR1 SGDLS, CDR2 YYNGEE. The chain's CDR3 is CASSLSGLSYTGELFF. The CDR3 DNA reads TGTGCCAGCAGTCTATCGGGACTATCATATACCGGGGAGCTGTTTTTT.

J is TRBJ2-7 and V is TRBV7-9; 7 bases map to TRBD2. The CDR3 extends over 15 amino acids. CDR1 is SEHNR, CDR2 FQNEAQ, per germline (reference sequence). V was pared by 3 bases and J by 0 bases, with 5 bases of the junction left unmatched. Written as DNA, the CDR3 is TGTGCCAGCAGCTTGTCCGGGACTACCTCCTACGAGCAGTACTTC. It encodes CASSLSGTTSYEQYF.

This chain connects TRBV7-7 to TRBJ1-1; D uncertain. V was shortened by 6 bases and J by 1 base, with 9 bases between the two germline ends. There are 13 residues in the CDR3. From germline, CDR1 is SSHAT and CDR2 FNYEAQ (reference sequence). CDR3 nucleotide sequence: TGTGCCAGCAGTCCCGGTGAGAACACTGAAGCTTTCTTT. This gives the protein CASSPGENTEAFF.

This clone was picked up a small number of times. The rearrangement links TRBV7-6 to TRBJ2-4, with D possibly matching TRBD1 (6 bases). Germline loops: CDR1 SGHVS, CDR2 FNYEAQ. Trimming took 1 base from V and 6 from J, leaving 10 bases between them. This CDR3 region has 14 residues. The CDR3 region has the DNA TGTGCCAGCAGCTTAGGGGACACCCTAAACATTCAGTACTTC. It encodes CASSLGDTLNIQYF.

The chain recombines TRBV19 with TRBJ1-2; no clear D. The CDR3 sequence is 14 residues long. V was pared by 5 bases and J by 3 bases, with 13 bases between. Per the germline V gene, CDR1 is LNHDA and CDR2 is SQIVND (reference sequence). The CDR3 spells CASSPNGLDYGYTF. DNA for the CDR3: TGTGCCAGTAGTCCCAACGGACTGGACTATGGCTACACCTTC.

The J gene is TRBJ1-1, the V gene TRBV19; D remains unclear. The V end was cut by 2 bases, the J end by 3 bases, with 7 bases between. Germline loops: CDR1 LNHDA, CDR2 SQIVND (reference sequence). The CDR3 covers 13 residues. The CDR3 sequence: CASSIQRDTEAFF. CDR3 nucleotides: TGTGCCAGTAGTATACAGAGGGACACTGAAGCTTTCTTT.

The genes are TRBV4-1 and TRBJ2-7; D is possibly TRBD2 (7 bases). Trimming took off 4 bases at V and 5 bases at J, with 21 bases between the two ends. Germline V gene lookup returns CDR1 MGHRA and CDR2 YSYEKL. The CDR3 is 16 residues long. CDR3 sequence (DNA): TGCGCCAGCAGCCCCGCCGTAGGCGGGGGCCTCCACGAGCAGTACTTC. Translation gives CASSPAVGGGLHEQYF.

In nucleotides, the CDR3 is TGTGCCAGCAGCGGGGACGGACTAACTAACTATGGCTACACCTTC. Translated, it gives CASSGDGLTNYGYTF. The chain recombines TRBV5-4 with TRBJ1-2, with a possible D match to TRBD1 (5 bases). The CDR3 contains 15 residues. Trimming stripped 4 bases from V and 0 bases from J, with 13 bases between. In germline, CDR1 is SGHNT, CDR2 YYREEE (reference sequence).